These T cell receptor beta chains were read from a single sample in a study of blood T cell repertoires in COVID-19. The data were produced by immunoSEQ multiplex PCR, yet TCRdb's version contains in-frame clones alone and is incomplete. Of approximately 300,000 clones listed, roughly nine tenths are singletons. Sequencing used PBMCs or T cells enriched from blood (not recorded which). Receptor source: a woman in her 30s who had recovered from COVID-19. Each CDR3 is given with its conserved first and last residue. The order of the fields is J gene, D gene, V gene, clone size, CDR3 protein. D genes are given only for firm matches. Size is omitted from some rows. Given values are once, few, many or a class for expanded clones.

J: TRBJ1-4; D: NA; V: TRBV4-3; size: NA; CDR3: CASSQVGGKLFF
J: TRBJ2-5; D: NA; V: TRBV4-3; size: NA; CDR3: CASSQDWRSGERETQYF
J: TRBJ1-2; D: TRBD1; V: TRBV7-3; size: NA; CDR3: CASSLKPGQGADGYTF
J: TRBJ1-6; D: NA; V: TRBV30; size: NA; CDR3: CAWSVPGGWSPLHF
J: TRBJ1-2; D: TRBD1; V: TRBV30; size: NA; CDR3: CAWAGGAYTF
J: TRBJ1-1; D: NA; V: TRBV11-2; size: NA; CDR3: CASSPRGGATNTEAFF
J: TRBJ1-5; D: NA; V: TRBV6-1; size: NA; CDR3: CASSESGVINQPQHF
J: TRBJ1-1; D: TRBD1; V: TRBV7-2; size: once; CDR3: CASSLGTGGFHTEAFF
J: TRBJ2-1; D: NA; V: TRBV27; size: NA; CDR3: CASSLGAEQFF
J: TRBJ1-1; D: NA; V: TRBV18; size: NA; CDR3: CASSPNVGGGMGTEAFF
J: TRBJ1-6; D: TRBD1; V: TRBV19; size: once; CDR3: CATGQGATPLHF
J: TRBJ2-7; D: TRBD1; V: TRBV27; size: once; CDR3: CASRPDRGLYEQYF
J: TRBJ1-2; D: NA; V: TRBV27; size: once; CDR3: CASSSPIGGVYTF
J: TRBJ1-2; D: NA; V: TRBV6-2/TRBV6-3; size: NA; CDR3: CASSSSFGQNYGYTF
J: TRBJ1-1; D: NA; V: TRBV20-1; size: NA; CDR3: CSAQRNTEAFF
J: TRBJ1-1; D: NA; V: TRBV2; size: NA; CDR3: CASSQNGGAFF
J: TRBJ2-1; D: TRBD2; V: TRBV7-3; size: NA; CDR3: CASSPTSGGLYNEQFF
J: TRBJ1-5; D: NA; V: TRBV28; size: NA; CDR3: CASSRTGGNQPQHF
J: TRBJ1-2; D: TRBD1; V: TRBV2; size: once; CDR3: CASSSQGPNYGYTF
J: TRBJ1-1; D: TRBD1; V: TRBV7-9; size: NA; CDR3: CASSSRQGNPRDTEAFF
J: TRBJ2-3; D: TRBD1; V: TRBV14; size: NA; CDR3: CASSNSAQGTITQYF
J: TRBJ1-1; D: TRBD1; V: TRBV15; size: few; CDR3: CATSSDRVTEAFF
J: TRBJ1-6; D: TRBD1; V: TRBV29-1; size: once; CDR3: CSARSGTVNSPLHF
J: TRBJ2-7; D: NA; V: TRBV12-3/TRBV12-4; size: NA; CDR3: CASSSPGNYEQYF
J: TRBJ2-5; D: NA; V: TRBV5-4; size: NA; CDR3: CASSLAVEETQYF
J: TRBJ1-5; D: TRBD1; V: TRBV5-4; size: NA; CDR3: CASSIATGTGGNQPQHF
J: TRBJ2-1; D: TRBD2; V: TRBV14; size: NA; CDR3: CASSYLAGGPYNEQFF
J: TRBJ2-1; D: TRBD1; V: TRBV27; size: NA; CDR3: CASSQATGSSYNEQFF
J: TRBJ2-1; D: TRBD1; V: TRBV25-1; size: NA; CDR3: CASDPGGRDEQFF
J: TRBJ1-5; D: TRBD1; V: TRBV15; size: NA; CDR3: CATSSRQGHNQPQHF
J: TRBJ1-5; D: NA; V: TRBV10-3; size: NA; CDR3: CAISESEDQPQHF
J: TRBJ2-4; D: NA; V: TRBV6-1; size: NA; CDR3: CASSERGSNIQYF
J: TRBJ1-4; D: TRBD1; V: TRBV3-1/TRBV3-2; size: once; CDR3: CASSHATGGEKLFF
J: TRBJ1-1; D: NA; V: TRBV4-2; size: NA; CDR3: CASSQDLGATEAFF
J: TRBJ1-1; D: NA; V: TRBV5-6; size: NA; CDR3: CASSPRTWDTEAFF
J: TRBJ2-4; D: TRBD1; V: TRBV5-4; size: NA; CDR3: CASSPGTGKNIQYF
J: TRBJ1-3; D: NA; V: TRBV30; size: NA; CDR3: CAWSTGHLSGNTIYF
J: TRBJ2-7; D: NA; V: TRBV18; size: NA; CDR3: CASSLIQGNNGGGEQYF
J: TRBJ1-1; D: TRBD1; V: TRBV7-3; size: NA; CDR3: CASSSKTGMNTEAFF